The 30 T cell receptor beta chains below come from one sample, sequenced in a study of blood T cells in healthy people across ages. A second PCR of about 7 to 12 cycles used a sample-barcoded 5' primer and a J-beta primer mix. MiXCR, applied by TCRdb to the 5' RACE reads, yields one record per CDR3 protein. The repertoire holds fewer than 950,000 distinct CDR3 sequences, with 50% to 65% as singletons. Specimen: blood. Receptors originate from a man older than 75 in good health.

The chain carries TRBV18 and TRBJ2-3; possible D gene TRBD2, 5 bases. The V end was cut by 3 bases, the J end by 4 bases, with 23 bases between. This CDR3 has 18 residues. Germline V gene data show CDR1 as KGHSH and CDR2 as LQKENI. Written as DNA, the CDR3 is TGTGCCAGCTCACCCCTGTTTCGTCCGGCGGGTAAAGCAGATACGCAGTATTTT. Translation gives CASSPLFRPAGKADTQYF.

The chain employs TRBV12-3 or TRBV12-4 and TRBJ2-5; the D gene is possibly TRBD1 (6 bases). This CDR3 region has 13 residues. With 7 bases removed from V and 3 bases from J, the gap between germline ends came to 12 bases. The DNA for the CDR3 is TGTGCCAGCAATTCCGGGACAAAAGAGACCCAGTACTTC. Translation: CASNSGTKETQYF.

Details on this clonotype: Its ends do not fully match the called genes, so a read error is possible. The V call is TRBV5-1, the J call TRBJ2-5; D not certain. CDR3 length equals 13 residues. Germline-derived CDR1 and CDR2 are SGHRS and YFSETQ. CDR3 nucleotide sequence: TGCGCCAGCAGCTTGGACCCCCAAGAGACCCGGTACTTC. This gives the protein CASSLDPQETRYF.

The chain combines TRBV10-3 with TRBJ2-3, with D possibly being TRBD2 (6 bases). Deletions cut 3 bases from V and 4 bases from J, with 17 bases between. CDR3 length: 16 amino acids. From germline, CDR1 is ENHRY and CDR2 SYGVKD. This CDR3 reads CAISEGSSVFADTQYF. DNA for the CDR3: TGTGCCATCAGTGAAGGTTCTAGCGTCTTCGCAGATACGCAGTATTTT.

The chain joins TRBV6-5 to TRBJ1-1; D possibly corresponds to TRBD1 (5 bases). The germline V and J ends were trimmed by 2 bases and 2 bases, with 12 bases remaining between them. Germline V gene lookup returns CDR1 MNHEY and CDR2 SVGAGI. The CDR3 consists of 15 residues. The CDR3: CASSYTPTANTEAFF. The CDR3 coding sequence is TGTGCCAGCAGTTACACCCCGACAGCTAACACTGAAGCTTTCTTT.

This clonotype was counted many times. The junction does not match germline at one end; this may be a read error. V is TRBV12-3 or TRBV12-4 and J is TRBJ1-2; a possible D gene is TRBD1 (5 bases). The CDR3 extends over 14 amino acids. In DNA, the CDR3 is TGTGCCAGCAGCTTAGGCCCGGGGCCCGATGGCTACACCTTC. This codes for CASSLGPGPDGYTF.

The DNA of the CDR3 is TGCAGTGCCACCCAGCGGGCCCTGGGAGAGACCCAGTTCTTC. It encodes CSATQRALGETQFF. The rearrangement links TRBV20-1 to TRBJ2-1, with D perhaps matching TRBD2 (6 bases). Between the trimmed V and J ends, which lost 6 bases and 13 bases, there was a span of 25 bases. CDR3 length: 14 amino acids. Germline V CDR1 and CDR2: DFQATT, SNEGSKA (reference sequence).

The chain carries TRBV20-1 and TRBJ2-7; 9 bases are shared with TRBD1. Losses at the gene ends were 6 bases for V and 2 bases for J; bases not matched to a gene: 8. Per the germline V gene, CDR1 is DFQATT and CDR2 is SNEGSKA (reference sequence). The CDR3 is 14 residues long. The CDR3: CSAQGDRVTYEQYF. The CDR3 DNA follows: TGCAGTGCACAGGGGGACAGGGTAACCTACGAGCAGTACTTC.

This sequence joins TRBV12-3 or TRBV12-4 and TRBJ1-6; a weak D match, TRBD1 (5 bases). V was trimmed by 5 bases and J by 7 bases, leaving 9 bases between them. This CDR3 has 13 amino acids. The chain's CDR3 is CASSTGPNSPLHF. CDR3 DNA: TGTGCCAGCAGTACGGGACCCAATTCACCCCTCCACTTT.

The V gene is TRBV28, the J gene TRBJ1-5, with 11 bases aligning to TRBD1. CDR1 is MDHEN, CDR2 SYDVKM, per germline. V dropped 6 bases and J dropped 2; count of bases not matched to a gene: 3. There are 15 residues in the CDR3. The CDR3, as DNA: TGTGCCAGCAGAGGACAGGGGGCAGGCAATCAGCCCCAGCATTTT. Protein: CASRGQGAGNQPQHF.

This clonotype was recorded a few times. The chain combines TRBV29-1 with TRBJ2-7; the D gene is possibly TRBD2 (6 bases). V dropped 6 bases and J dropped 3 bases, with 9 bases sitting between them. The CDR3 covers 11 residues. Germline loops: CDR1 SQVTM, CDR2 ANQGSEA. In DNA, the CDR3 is TGCAGCGTAACCGGGGGCTACGAGCAGTACTTC. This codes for CSVTGGYEQYF.

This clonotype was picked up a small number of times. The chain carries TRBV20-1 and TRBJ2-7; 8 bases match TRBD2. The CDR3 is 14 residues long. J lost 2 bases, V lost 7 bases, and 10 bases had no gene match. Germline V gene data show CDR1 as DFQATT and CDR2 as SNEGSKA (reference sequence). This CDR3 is CSVPERGITYEQYF. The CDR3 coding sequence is TGCAGTGTCCCGGAGCGGGGGATAACCTACGAGCAGTACTTC.

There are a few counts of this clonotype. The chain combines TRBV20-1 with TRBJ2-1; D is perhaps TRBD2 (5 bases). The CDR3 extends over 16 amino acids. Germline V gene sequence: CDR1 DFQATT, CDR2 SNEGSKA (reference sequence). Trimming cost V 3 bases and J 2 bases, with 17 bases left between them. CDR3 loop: CSARDHNSETYNEQFF. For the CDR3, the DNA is TGCAGTGCTAGGGACCACAATAGCGAGACCTACAATGAGCAGTTCTTC.

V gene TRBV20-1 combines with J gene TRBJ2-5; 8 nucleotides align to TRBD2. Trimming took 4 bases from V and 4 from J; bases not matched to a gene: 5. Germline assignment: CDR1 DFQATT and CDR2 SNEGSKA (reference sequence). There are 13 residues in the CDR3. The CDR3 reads CSAKSGGSETQYF. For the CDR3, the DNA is TGCAGTGCTAAGAGCGGGGGATCAGAGACCCAGTACTTC.

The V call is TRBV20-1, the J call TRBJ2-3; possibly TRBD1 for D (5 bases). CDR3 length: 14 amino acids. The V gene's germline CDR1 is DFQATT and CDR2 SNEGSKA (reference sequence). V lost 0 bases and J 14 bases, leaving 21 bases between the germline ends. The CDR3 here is CSARDPQGSRDAYF. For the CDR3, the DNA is TGCAGTGCTAGAGATCCCCAGGGAAGCAGAGACGCGTATTTT.

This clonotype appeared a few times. DNA for the CDR3: TGTGCCAGCAGCTTACAGACAGGGACCCAAGAGACCCAGTACTTC. Protein sequence: CASSLQTGTQETQYF. The chain couples TRBV11-3 to TRBJ2-5; 7 bases are a match to TRBD1. V lost 2 bases to trimming and J lost 1 base; unmatched junction nucleotides: 4. The CDR3 is 15 residues long. Germline CDR1 and CDR2: SGHNT and YENEEA.

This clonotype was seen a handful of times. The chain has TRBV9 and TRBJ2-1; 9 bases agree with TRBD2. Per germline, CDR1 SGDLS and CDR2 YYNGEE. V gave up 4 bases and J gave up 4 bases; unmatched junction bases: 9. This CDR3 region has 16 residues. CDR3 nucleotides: TGTGCCAGCAGCCCACAAGGAGCGGGAGGATACAATGAGCAGTTCTTC. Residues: CASSPQGAGGYNEQFF. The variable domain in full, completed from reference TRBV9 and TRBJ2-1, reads DSGVTQTPKHLITATGQRVTLRCSPRSGDLSVYWYQQSLDQGLQFLIQYYNGEERAKGNILERFSAQQFPDLHSELNLSSLELGDSALYFCASSPQGAGGYNEQFFGPGTRLTVL.

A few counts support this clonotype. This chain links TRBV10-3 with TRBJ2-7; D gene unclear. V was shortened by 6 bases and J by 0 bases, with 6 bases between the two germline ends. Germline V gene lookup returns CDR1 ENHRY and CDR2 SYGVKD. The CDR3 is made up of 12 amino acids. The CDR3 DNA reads TGTGCCATCAGCCTTAGCTCCTACGAGCAGTACTTC. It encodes CAISLSSYEQYF.

CDR3 amino acids: CASSLTGTNTGELFF. The DNA of the CDR3 is TGTGCCAGCAGTTTGACAGGGACGAACACCGGGGAGCTGTTTTTT. This chain connects TRBV28 to TRBJ2-2; 7 bases are shared with TRBD1. V was pared by 3 bases and J by 0 bases, with 1 base of the junction left unmatched. Germline V lookup: CDR1 MDHEN, CDR2 SYDVKM. This CDR3 has 15 amino acids.

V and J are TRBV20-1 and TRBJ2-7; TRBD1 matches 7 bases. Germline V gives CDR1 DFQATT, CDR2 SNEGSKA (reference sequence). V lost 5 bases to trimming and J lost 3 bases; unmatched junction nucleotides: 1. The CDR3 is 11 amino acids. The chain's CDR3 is CSAGQVYEQYF. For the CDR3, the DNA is TGCAGTGCTGGACAGGTCTACGAGCAGTACTTC.

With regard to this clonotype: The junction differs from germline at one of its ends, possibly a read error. CDR3 sequence: CAGSTPGQGMYEQYF. CDR3 nucleotide sequence: TGTGCCGGCAGCACACCGGGACAGGGAATGTACGAGCAGTACTTC. The rearrangement links TRBV7-9 to TRBJ2-7, with 9 positions matching TRBD1. The CDR3 is 15 residues long. Germline V gives CDR1 SEHNR, CDR2 FQNEAQ (reference sequence).

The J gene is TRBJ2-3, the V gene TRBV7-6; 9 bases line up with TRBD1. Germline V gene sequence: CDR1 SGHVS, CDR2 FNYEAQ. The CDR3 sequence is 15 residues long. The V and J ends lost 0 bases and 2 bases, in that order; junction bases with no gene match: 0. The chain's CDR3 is CASSLAQGATDTQYF. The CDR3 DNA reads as TGTGCCAGCAGCTTAGCACAGGGGGCCACAGATACGCAGTATTTT.

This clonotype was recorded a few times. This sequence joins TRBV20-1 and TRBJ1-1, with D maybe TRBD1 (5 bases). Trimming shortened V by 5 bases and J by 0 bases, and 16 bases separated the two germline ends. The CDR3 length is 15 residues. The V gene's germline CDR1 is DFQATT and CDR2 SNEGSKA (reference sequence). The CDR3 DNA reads TGCAGTGCTGGTCAGGGAAAAGGAATGAACACTGAAGCTTTCTTT. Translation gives CSAGQGKGMNTEAFF.

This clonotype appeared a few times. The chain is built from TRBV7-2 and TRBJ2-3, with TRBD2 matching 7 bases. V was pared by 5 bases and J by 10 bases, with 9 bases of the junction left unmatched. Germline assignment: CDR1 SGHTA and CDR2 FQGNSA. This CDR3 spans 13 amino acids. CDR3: CASSPTPGGPQYF. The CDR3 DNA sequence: TGTGCCAGCAGCCCGACTCCGGGAGGACCGCAGTATTTT.

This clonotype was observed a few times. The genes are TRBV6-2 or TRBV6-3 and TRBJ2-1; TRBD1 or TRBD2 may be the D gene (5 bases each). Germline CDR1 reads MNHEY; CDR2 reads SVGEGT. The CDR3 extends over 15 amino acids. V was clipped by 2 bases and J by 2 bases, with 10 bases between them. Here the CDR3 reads CASSYGAGAYNEQFF. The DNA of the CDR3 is TGTGCCAGCAGTTACGGGGCGGGTGCCTACAATGAGCAGTTCTTC.

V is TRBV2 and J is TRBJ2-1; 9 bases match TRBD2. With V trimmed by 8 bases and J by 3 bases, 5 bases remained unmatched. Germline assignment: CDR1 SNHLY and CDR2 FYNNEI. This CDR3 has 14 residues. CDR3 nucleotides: TGTGCCAGCGACCTAGCGGGAAACTACAATGAGCAGTTCTTC. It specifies CASDLAGNYNEQFF.

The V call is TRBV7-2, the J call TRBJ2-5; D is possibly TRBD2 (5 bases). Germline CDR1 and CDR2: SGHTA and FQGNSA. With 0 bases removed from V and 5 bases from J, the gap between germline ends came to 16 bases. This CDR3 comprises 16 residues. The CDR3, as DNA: TGTGCCAGCAGCTTAGCTCCCCAGCTCACGGGGGAGACCCAGTACTTC. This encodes CASSLAPQLTGETQYF.

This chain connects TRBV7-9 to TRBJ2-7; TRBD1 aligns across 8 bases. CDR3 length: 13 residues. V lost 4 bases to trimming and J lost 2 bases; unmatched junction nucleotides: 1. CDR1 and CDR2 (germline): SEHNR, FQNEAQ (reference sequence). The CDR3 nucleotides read TGTGCCAGCAGCTCGACAGGGGCCTACGAGCAGTACTTC. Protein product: CASSSTGAYEQYF.

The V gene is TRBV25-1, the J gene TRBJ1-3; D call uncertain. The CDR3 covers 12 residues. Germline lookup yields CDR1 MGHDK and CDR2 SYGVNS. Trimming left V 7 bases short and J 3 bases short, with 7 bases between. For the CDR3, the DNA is TGTGCCAGCACATCTTATGGAAACACCATATATTTT. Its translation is CASTSYGNTIYF.

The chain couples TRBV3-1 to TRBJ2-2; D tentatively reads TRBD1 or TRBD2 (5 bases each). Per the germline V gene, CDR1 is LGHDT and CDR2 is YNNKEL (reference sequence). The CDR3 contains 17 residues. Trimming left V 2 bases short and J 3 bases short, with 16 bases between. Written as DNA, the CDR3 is TGTGCCAGCAGCCAACCCCGGGACGGGATGTACACCGGGGAGCTGTTTTTT. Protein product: CASSQPRDGMYTGELFF.